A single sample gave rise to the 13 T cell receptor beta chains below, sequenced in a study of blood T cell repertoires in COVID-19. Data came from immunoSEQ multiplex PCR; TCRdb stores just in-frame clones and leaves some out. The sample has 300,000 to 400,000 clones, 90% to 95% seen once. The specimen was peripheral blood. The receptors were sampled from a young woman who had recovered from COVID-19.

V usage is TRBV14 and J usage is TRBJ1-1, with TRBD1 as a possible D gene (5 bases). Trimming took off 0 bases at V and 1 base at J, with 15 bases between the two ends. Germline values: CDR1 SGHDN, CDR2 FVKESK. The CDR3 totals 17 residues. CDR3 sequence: CASSQDLLGAPNTEAFF. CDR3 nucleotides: TGTGCCAGCAGCCAAGATCTCCTTGGGGCCCCGAACACTGAAGCTTTCTTT.

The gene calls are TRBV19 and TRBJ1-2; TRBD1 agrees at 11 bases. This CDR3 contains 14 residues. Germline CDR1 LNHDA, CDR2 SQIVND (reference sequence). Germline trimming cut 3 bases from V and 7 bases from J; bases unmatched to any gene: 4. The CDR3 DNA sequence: TGTGCCAGTAGTATCCCGGACAGGGGGCCTGGCTACACCTTC. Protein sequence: CASSIPDRGPGYTF. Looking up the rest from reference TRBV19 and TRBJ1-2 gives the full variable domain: DGGITQSPKYLFRKEGQNVTLSCEQNLNHDAMYWYRQDPGQGLRLIYYSQIVNDFQKGDIAEGYSVSREKKESFPLTVTSAQKNPTAFYLCASSIPDRGPGYTFGSGTRLTVV.

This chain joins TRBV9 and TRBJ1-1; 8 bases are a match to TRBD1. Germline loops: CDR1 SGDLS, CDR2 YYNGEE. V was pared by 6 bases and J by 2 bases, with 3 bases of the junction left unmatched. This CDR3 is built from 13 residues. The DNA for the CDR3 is TGTGCCAGCAATCCAGGGGGCAACACTGAAGCTTTCTTT. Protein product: CASNPGGNTEAFF.

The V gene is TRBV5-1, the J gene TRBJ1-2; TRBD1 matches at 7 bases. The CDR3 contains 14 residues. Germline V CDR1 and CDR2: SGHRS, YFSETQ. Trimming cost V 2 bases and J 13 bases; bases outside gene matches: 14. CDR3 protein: CASSFAIGGGSPTF. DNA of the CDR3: TGCGCCAGCAGCTTTGCGATAGGGGGCGGTTCACCCACCTTC.

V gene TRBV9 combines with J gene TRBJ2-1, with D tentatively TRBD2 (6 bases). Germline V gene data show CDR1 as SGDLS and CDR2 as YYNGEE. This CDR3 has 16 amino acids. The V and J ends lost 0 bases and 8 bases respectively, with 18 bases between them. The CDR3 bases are TGTGCCAGCAGCGTAGGGGACTCGGTGCTTGGGTATGAGCAGTTCTTC. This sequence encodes CASSVGDSVLGYEQFF.

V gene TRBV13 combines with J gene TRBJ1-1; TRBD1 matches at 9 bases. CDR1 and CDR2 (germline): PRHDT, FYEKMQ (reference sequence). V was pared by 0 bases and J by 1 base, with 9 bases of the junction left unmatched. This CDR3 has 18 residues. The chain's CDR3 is CASSLGGTGTFRNTEAFF. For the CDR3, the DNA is TGTGCCAGCAGCTTAGGCGGGACAGGGACTTTCAGGAACACTGAAGCTTTCTTT.

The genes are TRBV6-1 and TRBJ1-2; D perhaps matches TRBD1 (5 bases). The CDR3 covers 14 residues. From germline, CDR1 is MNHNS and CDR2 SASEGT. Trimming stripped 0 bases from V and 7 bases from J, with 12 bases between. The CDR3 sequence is CASSEARGGGGYTF. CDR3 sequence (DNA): TGTGCCAGCAGTGAAGCGCGCGGGGGAGGTGGCTACACCTTC.

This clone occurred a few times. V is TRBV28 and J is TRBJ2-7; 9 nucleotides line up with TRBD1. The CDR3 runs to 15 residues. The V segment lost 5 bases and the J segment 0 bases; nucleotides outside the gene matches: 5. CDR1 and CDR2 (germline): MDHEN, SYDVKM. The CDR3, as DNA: TGTGCCAGCAGTCAGCCGGGACAGGGCTCCTACGAGCAGTACGTC. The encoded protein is CASSQPGQGSYEQYV.

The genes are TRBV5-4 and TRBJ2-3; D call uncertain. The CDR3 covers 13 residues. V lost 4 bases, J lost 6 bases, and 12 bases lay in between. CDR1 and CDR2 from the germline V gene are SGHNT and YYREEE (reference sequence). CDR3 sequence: CASSLEAHDTQYF. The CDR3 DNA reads TGTGCCAGCAGCCTGGAAGCCCACGATACGCAGTATTTT.

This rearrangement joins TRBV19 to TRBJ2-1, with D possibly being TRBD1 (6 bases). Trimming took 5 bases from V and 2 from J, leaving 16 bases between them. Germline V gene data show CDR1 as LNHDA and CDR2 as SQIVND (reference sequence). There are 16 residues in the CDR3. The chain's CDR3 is CASSSAEQGPYNEQFF. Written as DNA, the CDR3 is TGTGCCAGTAGTTCGGCAGAACAGGGACCCTACAATGAGCAGTTCTTC.

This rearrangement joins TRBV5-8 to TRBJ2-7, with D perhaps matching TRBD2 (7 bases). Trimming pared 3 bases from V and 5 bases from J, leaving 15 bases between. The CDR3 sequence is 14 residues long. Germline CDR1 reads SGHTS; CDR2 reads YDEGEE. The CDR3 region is CASSSRRGAHEQYV. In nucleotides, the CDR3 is TGTGCCAGCAGCTCACGACGGGGGGCCCACGAGCAGTACGTC.

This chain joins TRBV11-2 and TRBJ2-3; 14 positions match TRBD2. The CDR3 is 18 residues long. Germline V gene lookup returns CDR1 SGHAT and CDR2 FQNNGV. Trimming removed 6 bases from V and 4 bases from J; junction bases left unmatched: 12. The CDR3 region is CASSSGTSGGLSADTQYF. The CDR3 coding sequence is TGTGCCAGCAGTTCTGGGACTAGCGGGGGCTTGAGCGCAGATACGCAGTATTTT. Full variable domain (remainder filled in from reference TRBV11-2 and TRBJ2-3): EAGVAQSPRYKIIEKRQSVAFWCNPISGHATLYWYQQILGQGPKLLIQFQNNGVVDDSQLPKDRFSAERLKGVDSTLKIQPAKLEDSAVYLCASSSGTSGGLSADTQYFGPGTRLTVL.

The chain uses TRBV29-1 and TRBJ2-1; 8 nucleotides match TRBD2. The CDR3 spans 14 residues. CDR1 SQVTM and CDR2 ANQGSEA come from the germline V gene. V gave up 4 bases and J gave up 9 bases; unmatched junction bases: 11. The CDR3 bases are TGCAGCGTTGTTGGCGGGAGCGGGAGTGGTGAGCAGTTCTTC. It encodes CSVVGGSGSGEQFF.